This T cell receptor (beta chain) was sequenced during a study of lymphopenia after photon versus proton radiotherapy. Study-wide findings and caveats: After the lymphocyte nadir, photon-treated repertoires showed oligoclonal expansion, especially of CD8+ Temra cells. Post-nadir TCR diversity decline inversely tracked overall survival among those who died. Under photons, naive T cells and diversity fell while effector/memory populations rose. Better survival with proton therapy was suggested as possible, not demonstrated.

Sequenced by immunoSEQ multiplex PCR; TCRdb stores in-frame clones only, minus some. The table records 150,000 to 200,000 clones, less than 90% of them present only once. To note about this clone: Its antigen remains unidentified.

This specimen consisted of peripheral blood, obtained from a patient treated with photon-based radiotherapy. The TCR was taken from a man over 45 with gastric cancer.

The CDR3 sequence: CASSALGLAGGKETQYF. The CDR3 coding sequence is TGTGCCAGCAGCGCACTTGGACTAGCGGGAGGGAAAGAGACCCAGTACTTC. The chain carries TRBV5-6 and TRBJ2-5; 15 nucleotides agree with TRBD2. Unmatched junction bases numbered 7, after V lost 4 bases and J lost 3 bases. Germline lookup yields CDR1 SGHDT and CDR2 YYEEEE. The CDR3 sequence is 17 residues long.